What follows are 12 T cell receptor beta chains derived from one specimen sequenced in a study of cytomegalovirus exposure and HLA in healthy donors. 60 Vbeta and 13 Jbeta primers were used in PCR. TCRdb's copy holds only in-frame clones and misses some; the assay was immunoSEQ multiplex PCR. The profile shows about 96,000 clones, roughly 74% of them singletons. Sequencing was performed on PBMCs. The receptor source for this set is a female donor in good health and CMV-seropositive.

V usage is TRBV28 and J usage is TRBJ1-2; no firm D call. Trimming removed 4 bases at V and 4 bases at J, with 13 bases between. The CDR3 extends over 14 amino acids. From germline, CDR1 is MDHEN and CDR2 SYDVKM. As DNA, the CDR3 is TGTGCCAGCAGTTCCACTACTCCGCCCTATGGCTACACCTTC. It is translated as CASSSTTPPYGYTF.

V is TRBV25-1 and J is TRBJ1-1, with D uncertain. The CDR3 covers 12 residues. The V gene lost 5 bases and the J gene lost 10 bases, with 14 bases spanning the gap. Germline CDR1 and CDR2: MGHDK and SYGVNS. The CDR3, as DNA: TGTGCCAGCAGTCCCCCTTTCTCAGGAGCTTTCTTT. It is translated as CASSPPFSGAFF.

The chain uses TRBV28 and TRBJ1-1, with TRBD1 matching over 7 bases. This CDR3 region has 15 residues. Per germline, CDR1 MDHEN and CDR2 SYDVKM. Trimming at V came to 3 bases and at J to 4 bases, leaving 8 bases not matched to a gene. The CDR3 DNA follows: TGTGCCAGCAGTTTCCCGGACAGGTCCGCCACTGAAGCTTTCTTT. Protein: CASSFPDRSATEAFF.

V and J are TRBV7-3 and TRBJ2-7; 9 nucleotides align to TRBD1. The length of the CDR3 is 15 residues. V lost 1 base to trimming and J lost 2 bases; unmatched junction nucleotides: 3. Germline V lookup: CDR1 SGHTA, CDR2 FQGTGA. The CDR3 region is CASSLRRTGAYEQYF. For the CDR3, the DNA is TGTGCCAGCAGCTTAAGACGGACAGGGGCCTACGAGCAGTACTTC.

In this sample, this clone turned up once. V gene TRBV15 combines with J gene TRBJ2-7, with D perhaps TRBD1 (5 bases). Germline V CDR1 and CDR2: LNHNV, YYDKDF (reference sequence). The V end lost 1 base, the J end lost 0 bases, and 10 bases lay between the germline ends. The length of the CDR3 is 15 residues. The CDR3 reads CATSRGWGSSYEQYF. The CDR3 DNA reads TGTGCCACCAGCAGAGGTTGGGGCAGCTCCTACGAGCAGTACTTC.

J is TRBJ2-2 and V is TRBV7-9; D is uncertain. The CDR3 length is 14 residues. Germline V lookup: CDR1 SEHNR, CDR2 FQNEAQ (reference sequence). Trimming pared 1 base from V and 3 bases from J, leaving 6 bases between. CDR3 DNA: TGTGCCAGCAGCTTAGTAGGAGACACCGGGGAGCTGTTTTTT. Amino acid sequence: CASSLVGDTGELFF.

This chain links TRBV28 with TRBJ1-5; 7 positions match TRBD1. This CDR3 is 17 amino acids long. The germline V gene has CDR1 MDHEN and CDR2 SYDVKM. V lost 5 bases to trimming and J lost 6 bases; unmatched junction nucleotides: 16. This CDR3 reads CASSRATGAYSSQPQHF. Written as DNA, the CDR3 is TGTGCCAGCAGTCGGGCCACAGGGGCGTATAGCTCTCAGCCCCAGCATTTT.

The chain links TRBV7-3 to TRBJ1-1; tentative D call: TRBD1 (5 bases). Trimming left V 5 bases short and J 1 base short, with 8 bases between. Germline CDR1 SGHTA, CDR2 FQGTGA. The CDR3 is made up of 13 amino acids. Here the CDR3 reads CASSPTGNTEAFF. The CDR3 coding sequence is TGTGCCAGCAGCCCCACAGGGAACACTGAAGCTTTCTTT.

The chain employs TRBV2 and TRBJ2-5; possibly TRBD2 for D (6 bases). V shed 7 bases and J shed 2 bases, with 14 bases lying between them. Germline V lookup: CDR1 SNHLY, CDR2 FYNNEI. CDR3 length: 14 residues. This CDR3 is CASTREVVQETQYF. Here the CDR3 DNA reads TGTGCCAGCACTAGGGAGGTAGTGCAAGAGACCCAGTACTTC.

The chain is built from TRBV5-1 and TRBJ2-2; D uncertain. Germline V gene sequence: CDR1 SGHRS, CDR2 YFSETQ. The CDR3 sequence is 14 residues long. Trimming removed 0 bases at V and 9 bases at J, with 12 bases between. The CDR3 region is CASSLVTSHRELFF. The DNA of the CDR3 is TGCGCCAGCAGCTTGGTAACGAGTCACCGGGAGCTGTTTTTT.

This clone occurred a few times. V usage is TRBV28 and J usage is TRBJ2-4; D remains ambiguous. CDR3 size: 15 residues. V lost 3 bases to trimming and J lost 0 bases, with 9 bases between them. CDR1 is MDHEN, CDR2 SYDVKM, per germline. The CDR3 spells CASSLSVLAKNIQYF. CDR3 nucleotides: TGTGCCAGCAGTTTGTCGGTTTTAGCCAAAAACATTCAGTACTTC.

The chain has TRBV30 and TRBJ2-1; 7 nucleotides match TRBD2. The CDR3 sequence is 13 residues long. The trim removed 6 bases at V and 12 bases at J, leaving 14 bases unmatched. Germline-derived CDR1 and CDR2 are GTSNPN and SVGIG (reference sequence). DNA for the CDR3: TGTGCCTGTCTGTCGGTGAGACTAGCTGGGCAGTTCTTC. Translating it yields CACLSVRLAGQFF.